The TCR beta chain described here comes from a study of CD8+CD57+ T cells in acquired aplastic anemia. Sequencing was done on patients that had shown CD8+CD57+ cell expansion by flow cytometry. According to the study, genomic DNA was the template for TCR beta VDJ and CDR3 profiling. A single record per CDR3 protein comes from TCRdb applying MiXCR to the reads. Among around 500,000 distinct CDR3 sequences listed, approximately 33% were seen once. V shed 2 bases and J shed 1 base, with 14 bases lying between them. The germline gives CDR1 SGHDN, CDR2 FVKESK. This CDR3 has 16 amino acids. Sequencing input: sorted CD4+, CD8+, or CD8+CD57+ T cells (not recorded which) from PBMCs. The genes are TRBV14 and TRBJ1-1; weak D call: TRBD1 (6 bases). The receptor's source is a human donor with aplastic anemia. The CDR3 reads CASSQQGQGPNTEAFF. As DNA, the CDR3 is TGTGCCAGCAGCCAACAGGGGCAGGGGCCGAACACTGAAGCTTTCTTT. Full variable domain (missing parts from reference TRBV14 and TRBJ1-1): EAGVTQFPSHSVIEKGQTVTLRCDPISGHDNLYWYRRVMGKEIKFLLHFVKESKQDESGMPNNRFLAERTGGTYSTLKVQPAELEDSGVYFCASSQQGQGPNTEAFFGQGTRLTVV.